A single sample is the source of the 25 T cell receptor beta chains below, sequenced in a study of blood T cells in healthy people across ages. The authors ran a second PCR of about 7 to 11 cycles using a sample-barcoded 5' primer and a J-beta primer mix. TCRdb ran MiXCR on the 5' RACE reads and lists one entry per CDR3 protein. This sample carries about 1.4 million distinct CDR3 sequences, approximately 59% of them seen once, and the ten largest clones take over 6.5%. Sequenced: blood. These receptor sequences come from a young man in good health.

This clonotype was found a few times. V and J are TRBV7-2 and TRBJ2-7; 8 bases are shared with TRBD1. Trimming removed 5 bases from V and 7 bases from J; junction bases left unmatched: 7. The CDR3 loop spans 13 amino acids. The V gene's germline CDR1 is SGHTA and CDR2 FQGNSA. In DNA, the CDR3 is TGTGCCAGCAGCCCCGGACAGGGATGGGAGCAGTACTTC. Protein sequence: CASSPGQGWEQYF.

CDR3 region: CAISESDRTPSYEQYF. The DNA of the CDR3 is TGTGCCATCAGTGAGTCGGATCGGACACCTTCCTACGAGCAGTACTTC. The genes are TRBV10-3 and TRBJ2-7, with D possibly TRBD1 on 5 matching bases. Per the germline V gene, CDR1 is ENHRY and CDR2 is SYGVKD. Trimming removed 0 bases from V and 1 base from J, with 13 bases in between. The CDR3 extends over 16 amino acids.

The V and J genes are TRBV10-3 and TRBJ2-5; D is unclear. Germline values: CDR1 ENHRY, CDR2 SYGVKD. This CDR3 has 14 residues. Trimming shortened V by 4 bases and J by 0 bases, and 9 bases separated the two germline ends. The DNA of the CDR3 is TGTGCCATCAGTGCGAGCCAAAACCAAGAGACCCAGTACTTC. Residues: CAISASQNQETQYF.

The CDR3 DNA reads as TGTGCCAGCAGCTCCGGGAGAATCAACCACGAGCAGTACTTC. Amino acids: CASSSGRINHEQYF. The rearrangement uses TRBV7-9 and TRBJ2-5; D perhaps matches TRBD2 (6 bases). The J call may be in error: the DNA end matches TRBJ2-7 better. From germline, CDR1 is SEHNR and CDR2 FQNEAQ (reference sequence). The CDR3 covers 14 residues.

The chain couples TRBV5-1 to TRBJ2-4; tentatively, D is TRBD1 (6 bases). The DNA end favors TRBJ2-7, so the J call may be wrong. CDR1 SGHRS and CDR2 YFSETQ come from the germline V gene. The CDR3 has 14 amino acids. The chain's CDR3 is CASSLYRDPYEQYF. The CDR3 DNA follows: TGCGCCAGCAGCTTATACAGGGACCCCTACGAGCAGTACTTC.

The chain carries TRBV11-2 and TRBJ1-2, with TRBD1 matching over 7 bases. The V gene's germline CDR1 is SGHAT and CDR2 FQNNGV. Unmatched junction bases numbered 10, after V lost 5 bases and J lost 7 bases. The CDR3 spans 14 residues. The CDR3 nucleotides are TGTGCCAGCAGCCCCGTGACAGGGTATAGTGGCTACACCTTC. Translation gives CASSPVTGYSGYTF.

This clonotype was seen just once. The chain is built from TRBV7-2 and TRBJ1-5; maybe TRBD1 (6 bases). Trimming shortened V by 1 base and J by 7 bases, and 14 bases separated the two germline ends. The CDR3 consists of 15 residues. Germline V gene data show CDR1 as SGHTA and CDR2 as FQGNSA. CDR3 coding DNA: TGTGCCAGCAGCTTAGACGTGGGGGCAGAACAGCCCCAGCATTTT. This encodes CASSLDVGAEQPQHF. The variable domain in full, completed from reference TRBV7-2 and TRBJ1-5, reads GAGVSQSPSNKVTEKGKDVELRCDPISGHTALYWYRQSLGQGLEFLIYFQGNSAPDKSGLPSDRFSAERTGGSVSTLTIQRTQQEDSAVYLCASSLDVGAEQPQHFGDGTRLSIL.

V gene TRBV25-1 combines with J gene TRBJ1-1; D unclear. The germline V and J ends were trimmed by 5 bases and 2 bases, with 9 bases remaining between them. The CDR3 consists of 13 residues. Germline V CDR1 and CDR2: MGHDK, SYGVNS. The CDR3 nucleotides read TGTGCCAGCAGTCTAATGGACAACACTGAAGCTTTCTTT. This sequence encodes CASSLMDNTEAFF.

This clonotype was recorded only once. The genes are TRBV7-3 and TRBJ2-4; TRBD2 agrees at 11 bases. Matching the DNA end better, TRBJ2-7 makes the J call doubtful. This CDR3 has 24 amino acids. Germline V gene sequence: CDR1 SGHTA, CDR2 FQGTGA. The CDR3 loop reads CASSFRYFKPAAPGLAVGSYEQYF. The CDR3 DNA reads TGTGCCAGCAGCTTTCGTTATTTCAAGCCGGCTGCACCGGGACTAGCGGTCGGGTCCTACGAGCAGTACTTC.

The chain employs TRBV4-3 and TRBJ1-1, with 7 bases fitting TRBD1. CDR1 and CDR2 from the germline V gene are LGHNA and YSLEER. The CDR3 is 16 residues long. J was trimmed by 3 bases and V by 5 bases; bases with no gene match: 12. The chain's CDR3 is CASSGTAGQLDTEAFF. The DNA for the CDR3 is TGCGCCAGCAGCGGGACAGCGGGACAGTTAGACACTGAAGCTTTCTTT.

The chain employs TRBV20-1 and TRBJ2-5, with D unclear. The better agreement between TRBJ2-7 and the DNA end casts doubt on the J call. The length of the CDR3 is 13 residues. The germline gives CDR1 DFQATT, CDR2 SNEGSKA (reference sequence). Here the CDR3 reads CSGAGRESYEQYF. In nucleotides, the CDR3 is TGCAGTGGTGCCGGCAGAGAGAGCTACGAGCAGTACTTC.

This rearrangement joins TRBV27 to TRBJ2-7; D gene ambiguous. Germline lookup yields CDR1 MNHEY and CDR2 SMNVEV (reference sequence). There are 15 residues in the CDR3. The V and J ends lost 1 base and 0 bases respectively, with 10 bases between them. DNA for the CDR3: TGTGCCAGCAGTTTATACCCTGGCGGCTCCTACGAGCAGTACTTC. It yields the protein CASSLYPGGSYEQYF.

The V and J genes are TRBV11-2 and TRBJ2-5; maybe TRBD1 (5 bases). Trimming shortened V by 5 bases and J by 5 bases, and 21 bases separated the two germline ends. Germline values: CDR1 SGHAT, CDR2 FQNNGV. This CDR3 is built from 16 residues. The CDR3 spells CASSLGAQGLRETQYF. The CDR3 nucleotides are TGTGCCAGCAGCCTTGGTGCGCAGGGTTTAAGGGAGACCCAGTACTTC.

This clonotype has just a few counts. The rearrangement links TRBV7-9 to TRBJ2-5; TRBD1 matches at 9 bases. This CDR3 is 15 amino acids long. Germline V CDR1 and CDR2: SEHNR, FQNEAQ (reference sequence). Germline trimming cut 2 bases from V and 4 bases from J; bases unmatched to any gene: 5. The CDR3 nucleotides read TGTGCCAGCAGCTTATCGGACAGGGGAAGAGAGACCCAGTACTTC. Its translation: CASSLSDRGRETQYF.

The V gene is TRBV20-1, the J gene TRBJ2-4; D remains ambiguous. Judging by the DNA end, TRBJ2-5 fits better; the J call may be wrong. The CDR3 is made up of 13 amino acids. Germline CDR1 reads DFQATT; CDR2 reads SNEGSKA (reference sequence). This CDR3 is CSARSAEQETQYF. CDR3 coding DNA: TGCAGTGCTAGATCGGCGGAACAAGAGACCCAGTACTTC.

This clonotype was observed once. The chain recombines TRBV14 with TRBJ2-7; D may be TRBD2 (5 bases). V gave up 3 bases and J gave up 1 base, with 16 bases separating them. This CDR3 is 16 amino acids long. Germline V CDR1 and CDR2: SGHDN, FVKESK. Written as DNA, the CDR3 is TGTGCCAGCAGCCAGATAGGCCCGGGGTTGTCCTACGAGCAGTACTTC. This encodes CASSQIGPGLSYEQYF.

Regarding this clonotype: The junction differs from germline at one of its ends, possibly a read error. V and J are TRBV12-3 or TRBV12-4 and TRBJ2-7, with D tentatively TRBD1 (6 bases). The CDR3 is 15 amino acids. CDR3: CASSSTGQTAYAQYF. CDR3 nucleotides: TGTGCCAGCAGTTCAACTGGACAGACAGCCTACGCGCAGTACTTC.

The chain recombines TRBV4-1 with TRBJ1-1; D call uncertain. CDR3 length equals 15 residues. With 0 bases removed from V and 0 bases from J, the gap between germline ends came to 8 bases. Germline loops: CDR1 MGHRA, CDR2 YSYEKL. The CDR3 nucleotides read TGCGCCAGCAGCCAAGATGGGCTCATGAACACTGAAGCTTTCTTT. Translating it yields CASSQDGLMNTEAFF.

There are a few counts of this clonotype. V is TRBV20-1 and J is TRBJ2-3; 10 nucleotides align to TRBD2. Germline trimming cut 8 bases from V and 2 bases from J; bases unmatched to any gene: 4. In germline, CDR1 is DFQATT, CDR2 SNEGSKA (reference sequence). This CDR3 is built from 13 residues. CDR3 sequence (DNA): TGCAGTTTTAGCGGGAGGTACACAGATACGCAGTATTTT. It specifies CSFSGRYTDTQYF.

This clonotype came up once. This chain uses TRBV9 with TRBJ1-2; D unclear. This CDR3 is built from 14 residues. Germline CDR1 is SGDLS and CDR2 is YYNGEE. Trimming shortened V by 0 bases and J by 6 bases, and 12 bases separated the two germline ends. CDR3 DNA: TGTGCCAGCAGCGTAGAGAGGGAGGAGGATGGCTACACCTTC. Amino acid sequence: CASSVEREEDGYTF.

The gene calls are TRBV7-2 and TRBJ1-4, with TRBD1 identical over 8 bases. This CDR3 is built from 14 residues. Germline V gene data show CDR1 as SGHTA and CDR2 as FQGNSA. V lost 6 bases to trimming and J lost 8 bases; unmatched junction nucleotides: 8. The CDR3 nucleotides are TGTGCCAGCAGATCGACAGGGGTTTGGGAAAAACTGTTTTTT. It specifies CASRSTGVWEKLFF.

The chain is built from TRBV20-1 and TRBJ1-2; 7 nucleotides line up with TRBD1. CDR1 is DFQATT, CDR2 SNEGSKA, per germline (reference sequence). This CDR3 contains 13 residues. Trimming cost V 3 bases and J 3 bases; bases outside gene matches: 4. CDR3 coding DNA: TGCAGTGCTAGGCGCAGGGGGGACTATGGCTACACCTTC. Residues: CSARRRGDYGYTF.

This clonotype was detected a few times. This chain joins TRBV10-3 and TRBJ2-7; 11 positions match TRBD1. The J segment lost 3 bases and the V segment lost 6 bases, leaving 7 bases of the junction unmatched. The CDR3 is 15 residues long. Germline loops: CDR1 ENHRY, CDR2 SYGVKD. The CDR3 is CAISSRDRGGYEQYF. The CDR3 region has the DNA TGTGCCATCAGCAGTCGGGACAGGGGGGGCTACGAGCAGTACTTC.

The chain couples TRBV5-4 to TRBJ2-7; 11 positions match TRBD2. CDR1 is SGHNT, CDR2 YYREEE, per germline (reference sequence). V was clipped by 0 bases and J by 6 bases; unmatched bases: 8. The CDR3 loop spans 16 amino acids. This chain's CDR3 is CASSLGGTSGTGEQYF. CDR3 nucleotides: TGTGCCAGCAGCTTGGGAGGGACTAGCGGTACGGGCGAGCAGTACTTC.

The gene calls are TRBV20-1 and TRBJ1-2, with a tentative D call TRBD1 (6 bases). Trimming removed 5 bases from V and 8 bases from J, with 18 bases in between. CDR1 is DFQATT and CDR2 is SNEGSKA in the germline V gene (reference sequence). The CDR3 sequence is 13 residues long. CDR3 residues: CSAHAGVSRGYTF. The CDR3 DNA reads TGCAGTGCTCATGCAGGGGTATCAAGAGGCTACACCTTC.